These 18 T cell receptor beta chains came from one sample sequenced in a study of beta chain features in type 1 diabetes. Expressed TCRB transcripts were sequenced, since all the RNA that had been isolated was reverse transcribed. Data came from immunoSEQ multiplex PCR; TCRdb stores just in-frame clones and leaves some out. The data hold roughly 610,000 clones, with around 15% observed a single time. Material for sequencing was naive CD4+ T cells from blood. These receptors originate from a man younger than 35 in good health.

This clone occurred a few times. The chain's CDR3 is CASSALTGVTGELFF. The DNA for the CDR3 is TGTGCCAGCAGCGCATTAACAGGGGTCACCGGGGAGCTGTTTTTT. The chain recombines TRBV11-3 with TRBJ2-2; 7 bases are shared with TRBD1. This CDR3 has 15 residues. CDR1 is SGHNT, CDR2 YENEEA, per germline. V lost 5 bases to trimming and J lost 4 bases; unmatched junction nucleotides: 7.

The chain is built from TRBV25-1 and TRBJ1-2; D is perhaps TRBD1 (6 bases). The CDR3 contains 14 residues. Germline-derived CDR1 and CDR2 are MGHDK and SYGVNS. Trimming removed 5 bases from V and 1 base from J, with 11 bases in between. The CDR3 region has the DNA TGTGCCAGCAGTTTAACAGGGTATAACTATGGCTACACCTTC. Translated: CASSLTGYNYGYTF.

The chain employs TRBV5-4 and TRBJ2-1, with 10 bases fitting TRBD1. Trimming took 5 bases from V and 6 from J; bases not matched to a gene: 14. The CDR3 length is 17 residues. Germline assignment: CDR1 SGHNT and CDR2 YYREEE (reference sequence). The CDR3 nucleotides read TGTGCCAGCAGGACACGACCCGGGACAGGGGATGCCAATGAGCAGTTCTTC. Residues: CASRTRPGTGDANEQFF.

This clone was detected only a few times. V usage is TRBV4-3 and J usage is TRBJ1-4, with 9 bases identical to TRBD1. V lost 1 base and J lost 8; bases outside the gene matches: 8. Germline V CDR1 and CDR2: LGHNA, YSLEER. The CDR3 has 16 residues. The CDR3 spells CASSQVRPGTGEKLFF. CDR3 DNA: TGCGCCAGCAGCCAAGTTCGTCCCGGGACAGGGGAAAAACTGTTTTTT.

A few counts support this clone. V gene TRBV19 combines with J gene TRBJ2-6, with D perhaps matching TRBD1 (6 bases). The V and J ends lost 6 bases and 4 bases respectively, with 13 bases between them. Germline CDR1 is LNHDA and CDR2 is SQIVND (reference sequence). The CDR3 has 15 amino acids. Here the CDR3 DNA reads TGTGCCAGTAGCACAGGGACGCTCGGGGCCAACGTCCTGACTTTC. The encoded protein is CASSTGTLGANVLTF.

The rearrangement links TRBV7-9 to TRBJ1-2; maybe TRBD1 (6 bases). This CDR3 spans 14 amino acids. Looked up from germline, CDR1 is SEHNR and CDR2 is FQNEAQ (reference sequence). V was trimmed by 1 base and J by 8 bases, leaving 14 bases between them. CDR3 region: CASSLVPQGKGYTF. DNA for the CDR3: TGTGCCAGCAGCTTAGTACCGCAGGGGAAAGGCTACACCTTC.

Only a few counts were recorded for this clone. The gene calls are TRBV7-6 and TRBJ1-2; D unresolved. The V gene's germline CDR1 is SGHVS and CDR2 FNYEAQ. V was clipped by 4 bases and J by 0 bases, with 12 bases between them. The CDR3 totals 15 residues. CDR3 coding DNA: TGTGCCAGCAGCTCGATGGACGGACCTAACTATGGCTACACCTTC. Translating it yields CASSSMDGPNYGYTF.

This clone was detected only a few times. Within the sample, other DNA sequences also encode this same CDR3. The DNA for the CDR3 is TGTGCCAGCAGTTTGAGACAGGGGGCATCTGGAAACACCATATATTTT. It specifies CASSLRQGASGNTIYF. The chain couples TRBV28 to TRBJ1-3, with 10 bases lining up with TRBD1. CDR1 is MDHEN and CDR2 is SYDVKM in the germline V gene. The CDR3 consists of 16 residues. V lost 3 bases and J lost 1; bases outside the gene matches: 3.

There are a few counts of this clone. This chain links TRBV14 with TRBJ2-7, with 8 positions matching TRBD2. V was pared by 2 bases and J by 0 bases, with 12 bases of the junction left unmatched. CDR3 size: 18 residues. The germline gives CDR1 SGHDN, CDR2 FVKESK. CDR3 nucleotides: TGTGCCAGCAGCCAACTAGGTTTAGGCGGGAGGACCTCCTACGAGCAGTACTTC. This sequence encodes CASSQLGLGGRTSYEQYF.

The chain joins TRBV9 to TRBJ2-1; 8 nucleotides agree with TRBD2. The CDR3 totals 15 residues. The junction had 4 bases not matched to a gene; V was cut back by 3 bases and J by 2 bases. CDR1 is SGDLS, CDR2 YYNGEE, per germline. The CDR3 DNA reads as TGTGCCAGCAGCGCCATAGCGGGACCCTACAATGAGCAGTTCTTC. It translates to CASSAIAGPYNEQFF.

The V call is TRBV27, the J call TRBJ2-1, with 14 bases that match TRBD2. This CDR3 comprises 20 residues. Germline trimming cut 4 bases from V and 0 bases from J; bases unmatched to any gene: 11. Germline V gene data show CDR1 as MNHEY and CDR2 as SMNVEV (reference sequence). CDR3 sequence: CASSSTPGLAGVNSYNEQFF. The CDR3 DNA reads TGTGCCAGCAGTTCCACCCCGGGACTAGCGGGGGTCAACTCCTACAATGAGCAGTTCTTC.

This clone was seen a handful of times. V and J are TRBV5-1 and TRBJ2-3; D could derive from TRBD1 or TRBD2 (5 bases each). The CDR3 loop spans 16 amino acids. Germline V gene data show CDR1 as SGHRS and CDR2 as YFSETQ. V lost 1 base and J lost 2, with 14 bases in between. In DNA form, the CDR3 reads TGCGCCAGCAGCTTGCAGGCTGGGGGAGCCACAGATACGCAGTATTTT. This translates into CASSLQAGGATDTQYF.

The chain recombines TRBV7-9 with TRBJ2-2, with D tentatively TRBD2 (5 bases). The CDR3 covers 15 residues. The V gene lost 4 bases and the J gene lost 4 bases, with 13 bases spanning the gap. Looked up from germline, CDR1 is SEHNR and CDR2 is FQNEAQ (reference sequence). The CDR3 nucleotides read TGTGCCAGCAGCTCTAGCATTCCATTCACCGGGGAGCTGTTTTTT. As protein: CASSSSIPFTGELFF.

The chain joins TRBV6-6 to TRBJ2-7; D perhaps matches TRBD1 (6 bases). The V end was cut by 5 bases, the J end by 1 base, with 9 bases between. The germline gives CDR1 MNHNY, CDR2 SVGAGI (reference sequence). The CDR3 covers 13 residues. DNA for the CDR3: TGTGCCAGCAGTCGGGACACATCCTACGAGCAGTACTTC. Its protein is CASSRDTSYEQYF.

This clone was seen more than once but under ten times. The chain carries TRBV11-2 and TRBJ2-3; a weak D match, TRBD2 (5 bases). V lost 3 bases and J 3 bases, leaving 10 bases between the germline ends. This CDR3 contains 14 residues. CDR1 is SGHAT and CDR2 is FQNNGV in the germline V gene. CDR3 bases: TGTGCCAGCAGCTTTGTACTAGGGACAGATACGCAGTATTTT. Its protein product is CASSFVLGTDTQYF.

There are a few counts of this clone. V and J are TRBV5-1 and TRBJ2-1, with D perhaps given as TRBD1 or TRBD2 (5 bases each). Germline CDR1 and CDR2: SGHRS and YFSETQ. The V end was cut by 2 bases, the J end by 1 base, with 16 bases between. The CDR3 length is 17 residues. CDR3 sequence reads: CASSLLGTQLSYNEQFF. CDR3 coding DNA: TGCGCCAGCAGCTTACTAGGGACCCAGCTTTCCTACAATGAGCAGTTCTTC.

This clone has just a few counts. CDR3 sequence: CASSRIGTGAPSSGANVLTF. The CDR3 DNA reads as TGTGCCAGTAGTCGAATAGGGACAGGGGCCCCATCCTCTGGGGCCAACGTCCTGACTTTC. V is TRBV19 and J is TRBJ2-6, with 10 bases matching TRBD1. J lost 0 bases, V lost 5 bases, and 13 bases had no gene match. The germline gives CDR1 LNHDA, CDR2 SQIVND (reference sequence). This CDR3 is 20 amino acids long.

V is TRBV5-1 and J is TRBJ1-1; possibly TRBD1 for D (6 bases). Trimming stripped 3 bases from V and 1 base from J, with 13 bases between. The CDR3 is 15 amino acids. CDR1 SGHRS and CDR2 YFSETQ come from the germline V gene. The chain's CDR3 is CASSYSPGQNTEAFF. CDR3 nucleotide sequence: TGCGCCAGCAGCTATAGTCCGGGACAGAACACTGAAGCTTTCTTT.